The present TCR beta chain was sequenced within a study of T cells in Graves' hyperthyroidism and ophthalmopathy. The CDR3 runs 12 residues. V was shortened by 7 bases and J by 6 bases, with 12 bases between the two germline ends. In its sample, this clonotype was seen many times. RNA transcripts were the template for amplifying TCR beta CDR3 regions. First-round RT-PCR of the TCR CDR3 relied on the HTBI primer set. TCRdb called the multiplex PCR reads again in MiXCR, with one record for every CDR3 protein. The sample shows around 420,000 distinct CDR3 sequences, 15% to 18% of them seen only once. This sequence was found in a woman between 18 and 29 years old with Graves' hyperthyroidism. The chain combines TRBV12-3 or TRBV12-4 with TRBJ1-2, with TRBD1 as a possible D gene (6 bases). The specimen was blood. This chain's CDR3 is CASTKDRHGYTF. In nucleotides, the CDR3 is TGTGCCAGCACCAAAGACAGGCATGGCTACACCTTC.